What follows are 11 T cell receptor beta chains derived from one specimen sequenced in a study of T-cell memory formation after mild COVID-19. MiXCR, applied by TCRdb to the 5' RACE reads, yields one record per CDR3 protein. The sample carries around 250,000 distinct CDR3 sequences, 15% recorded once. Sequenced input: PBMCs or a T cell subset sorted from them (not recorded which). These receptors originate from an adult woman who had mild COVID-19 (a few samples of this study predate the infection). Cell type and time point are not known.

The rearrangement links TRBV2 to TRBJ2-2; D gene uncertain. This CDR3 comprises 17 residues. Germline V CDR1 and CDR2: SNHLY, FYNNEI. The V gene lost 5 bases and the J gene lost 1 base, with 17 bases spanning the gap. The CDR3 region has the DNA TGTGCCAGCAGTCAACCCCTGGGCGGAGAGAACACCGGGGAGCTGTTTTTT. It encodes CASSQPLGGENTGELFF.

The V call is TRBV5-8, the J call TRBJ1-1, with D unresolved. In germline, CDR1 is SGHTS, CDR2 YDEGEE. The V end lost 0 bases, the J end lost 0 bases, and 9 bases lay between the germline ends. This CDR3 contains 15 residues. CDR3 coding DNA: TGTGCCAGCAGCTTGGGGGCCACCATGAACACTGAAGCTTTCTTT. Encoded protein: CASSLGATMNTEAFF.

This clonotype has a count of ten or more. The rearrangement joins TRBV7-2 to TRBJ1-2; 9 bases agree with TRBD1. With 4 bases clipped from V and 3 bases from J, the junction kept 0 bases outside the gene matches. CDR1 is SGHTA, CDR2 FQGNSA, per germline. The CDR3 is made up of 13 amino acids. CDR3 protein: CASSWDRDYGYTF. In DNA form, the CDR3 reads TGTGCCAGCAGCTGGGACAGGGACTATGGCTACACCTTC.

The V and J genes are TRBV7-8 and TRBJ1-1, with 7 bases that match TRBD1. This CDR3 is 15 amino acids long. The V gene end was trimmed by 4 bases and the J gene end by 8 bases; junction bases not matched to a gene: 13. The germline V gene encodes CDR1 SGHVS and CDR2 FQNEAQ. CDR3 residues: CASSSLSDRAHEAFF. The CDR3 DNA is TGTGCCAGCAGCTCGCTCTCAGACAGGGCACACGAAGCTTTCTTT. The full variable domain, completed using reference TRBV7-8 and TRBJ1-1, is GAGVSQSPRYKVAKRGQDVALRCDPISGHVSLFWYQQALGQGPEFLTYFQNEAQLDKSGLPSDRFFAERPEGSVSTLKIQRTQQEDSAVYLCASSSLSDRAHEAFFGQGTRLTVV.

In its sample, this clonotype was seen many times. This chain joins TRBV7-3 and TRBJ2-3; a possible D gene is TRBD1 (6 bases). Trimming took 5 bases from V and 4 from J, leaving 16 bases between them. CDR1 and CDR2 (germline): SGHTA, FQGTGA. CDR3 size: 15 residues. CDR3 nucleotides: TGTGCCAGCAGCCAGACCGGGACATCGGCAGATACGCAGTATTTT. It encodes CASSQTGTSADTQYF. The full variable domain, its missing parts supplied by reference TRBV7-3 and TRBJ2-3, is GAGVSQTPSNKVTEKGKYVELRCDPISGHTALYWYRQSLGQGPEFLIYFQGTGAADDSGLPNDRFFAVRPEGSVSTLKIQRTERGDSAVYLCASSQTGTSADTQYFGPGTRLTVL.

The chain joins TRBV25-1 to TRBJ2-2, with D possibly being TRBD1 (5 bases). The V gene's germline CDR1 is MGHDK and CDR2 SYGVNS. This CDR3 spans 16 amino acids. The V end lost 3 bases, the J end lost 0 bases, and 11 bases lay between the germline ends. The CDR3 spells CASSDSATANTGELFF. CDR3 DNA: TGTGCCAGCAGTGATTCCGCGACAGCGAACACCGGGGAGCTGTTTTTT. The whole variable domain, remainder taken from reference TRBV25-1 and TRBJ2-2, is EADIYQTPRYLVIGTGKKITLECSQTMGHDKMYWYQQDPGMELHLIHYSYGVNSTEKGDLSSESTVSRIRTEHFPLTLESARPSHTSQYLCASSDSATANTGELFFGEGSRLTVL.

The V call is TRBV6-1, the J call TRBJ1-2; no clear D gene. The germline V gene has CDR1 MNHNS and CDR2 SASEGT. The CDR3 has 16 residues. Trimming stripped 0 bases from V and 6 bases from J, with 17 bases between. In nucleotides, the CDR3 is TGTGCCAGCAGTGAAGCGCTTAGTAGGGTTTTGGATGGCTACACCTTC. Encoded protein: CASSEALSRVLDGYTF.

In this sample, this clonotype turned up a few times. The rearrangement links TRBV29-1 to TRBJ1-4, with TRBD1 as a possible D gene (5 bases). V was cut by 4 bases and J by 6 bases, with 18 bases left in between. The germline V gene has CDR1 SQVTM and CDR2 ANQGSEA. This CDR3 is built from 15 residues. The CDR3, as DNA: TGCAGCGTTGCAAGGACGTCTCAAGGGGATGAAAAACTGTTTTTT. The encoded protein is CSVARTSQGDEKLFF.

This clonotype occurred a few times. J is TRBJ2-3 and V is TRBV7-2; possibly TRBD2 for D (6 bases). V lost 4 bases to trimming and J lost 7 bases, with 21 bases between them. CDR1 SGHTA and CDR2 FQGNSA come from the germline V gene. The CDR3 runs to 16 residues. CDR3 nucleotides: TGTGCCAGCAGCTCTCCCGGGACTTTGGAGGCGCATACGCAGTATTTT. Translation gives CASSSPGTLEAHTQYF.

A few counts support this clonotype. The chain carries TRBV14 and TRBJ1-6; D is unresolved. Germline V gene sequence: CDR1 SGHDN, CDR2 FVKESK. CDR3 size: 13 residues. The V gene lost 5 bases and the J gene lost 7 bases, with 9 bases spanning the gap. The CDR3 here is CASSSSLNSPLHF. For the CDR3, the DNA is TGTGCCAGCAGCTCGAGCTTAAATTCACCCCTCCACTTT. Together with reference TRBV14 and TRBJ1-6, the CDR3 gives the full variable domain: EAGVTQFPSHSVIEKGQTVTLRCDPISGHDNLYWYRRVMGKEIKFLLHFVKESKQDESGMPNNRFLAERTGGTYSTLKVQPAELEDSGVYFCASSSSLNSPLHFGNGTRLTVT.

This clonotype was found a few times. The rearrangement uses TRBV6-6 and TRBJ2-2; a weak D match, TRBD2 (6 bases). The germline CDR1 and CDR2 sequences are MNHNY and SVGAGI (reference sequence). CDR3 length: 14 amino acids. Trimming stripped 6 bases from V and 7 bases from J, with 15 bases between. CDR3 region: CASSPHSGLGELFF. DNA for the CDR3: TGTGCCAGCAGCCCCCACAGCGGGCTCGGGGAGCTGTTTTTT.